There are a few counts of the clone carrying this TCR beta chain. What it binds is not known. The data were taken from a study of T cell repertoires in cytomegalovirus infection. Study-wide results and caveats: Ex vivo, HLA-C-restricted CMV-specific TCR beta clonotypes prevailed over the rest of the response.

Trimming at V came to 7 bases and at J to 2 bases, leaving 8 bases not matched to a gene. This CDR3 comprises 15 residues. Germline CDR1 is MNHEY and CDR2 is SVGAGI. TCRdb re-derived calls from the reads in MiXCR, one entry per CDR3 protein. Among about 250,000 distinct CDR3 sequences listed, approximately 15% were seen once. Source material: CD8+ T cells from PBMCs. This receptor was taken from a human donor in good health (CMV status not recorded). Some clones in this sample may be carry-over from other donors' samples. The gene calls are TRBV6-5 and TRBJ2-3, with 8 positions matching TRBD1. The DNA of the CDR3 is TGTGCCAGCACCTGGACAGGGCGAAACACAGATACGCAGTATTTT. Translation: CASTWTGRNTDTQYF.